This TCR beta chain comes out of a study of Ad26.COV2.S vaccination and SARS-CoV-2 variants. V was clipped by 1 base and J by 5 bases, with 9 bases between them. The CDR3 is made up of 14 amino acids. In germline, CDR1 is SGHTA, CDR2 FQGNSA. The sample's treatment: 15 to 20 received Ad26.COV2.S at low or high dose, single or two shots; roughly five received placebo; per-sample allocation not given. Specimen acquisition occurred on day 63 following the initial vaccine or placebo injection. TCRdb keeps only in-frame clones here, not all; method: immunoSEQ multiplex PCR. The table shows about 320,000 clones, with roughly 90% occurring only once.

The starting material was peripheral blood, obtained in a trial of Ad26.COV2.S vaccine versus placebo. The clonotype comes from a person between 18 and 65 years old who received the Ad26.COV2.S COVID-19 vaccine or a placebo. The chain recombines TRBV7-2 with TRBJ2-1; D is perhaps TRBD2 (5 bases). The CDR3, as DNA: TGTGCCAGCAGCTTAGATCGGGGAAACAATGAGCAGTTCTTC. Translated, it gives CASSLDRGNNEQFF.